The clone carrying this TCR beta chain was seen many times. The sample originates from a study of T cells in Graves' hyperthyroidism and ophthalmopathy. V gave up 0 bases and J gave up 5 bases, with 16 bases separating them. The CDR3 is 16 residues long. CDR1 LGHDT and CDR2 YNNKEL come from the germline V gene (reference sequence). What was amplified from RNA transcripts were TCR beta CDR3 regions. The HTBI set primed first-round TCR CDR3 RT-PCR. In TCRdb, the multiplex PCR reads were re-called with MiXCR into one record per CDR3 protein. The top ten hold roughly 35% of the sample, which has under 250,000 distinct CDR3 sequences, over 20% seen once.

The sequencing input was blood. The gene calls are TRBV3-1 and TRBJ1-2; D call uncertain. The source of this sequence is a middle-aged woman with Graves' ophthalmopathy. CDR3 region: CASSQEMGSGRYGYTF. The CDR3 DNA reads TGTGCCAGCAGCCAAGAAATGGGCAGCGGGAGATATGGCTACACCTTC. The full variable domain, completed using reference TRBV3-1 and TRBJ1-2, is DTAVSQTPKYLVTQMGNDKSIKCEQNLGHDTMYWYKQDSKKFLKIMFSYNNKELIINETVPNRFSPKSPDKAHLNLHINSLELGDSAVYFCASSQEMGSGRYGYTFGSGTRLTVV.